The clone carrying this T cell receptor beta chain turned up a few times. The data belong to a study of identical twins. TCRdb analysed the 5' RACE reads with MiXCR anew, one entry per CDR3 protein. The top ten clones hold roughly 4% of a sample with over 600,000 distinct CDR3 sequences, 21% of them seen once. CDR1 and CDR2 (germline): SGDLS, YYNGEE. CDR3 length: 13 residues. Trimming took 3 bases from V and 4 from J, leaving 10 bases between them. These data are also associated with another study on T cells expressing NK-cell markers.

The TCR comes from a young woman in good health. V gene TRBV9 combines with J gene TRBJ2-5; a weak D match, TRBD2 (5 bases). Sequenced sample: PBMCs. As DNA, the CDR3 is TGTGCCAGCAGCGCCTTGAGCGGAGAGACCCAGTACTTC. This encodes CASSALSGETQYF.